This T cell receptor (beta chain) was sequenced during a study of shared clonotypes between healthy human individuals. For the study at large: The plates for each donor numbered three CD4 naive, three CD4 memory, two CD8 naive and one CD8 memory.

The V gene lost 4 bases and the J gene lost 2 bases, with 13 bases spanning the gap. CDR3 length equals 15 residues. Germline V gene data show CDR1 as SGDLS and CDR2 as YYNGEE. Sequencing used immunoSEQ multiplex PCR; TCRdb keeps in-frame clones, though not all of them. The repertoire holds a few million clones, with approximately 93% as singletons. Specimen: naive CD4+ T cells from PBMCs. Subset in this sample: CD45RA+ positively selected. The chain couples TRBV9 to TRBJ2-1; D is possibly TRBD1 or TRBD2 (6 bases each). The clonotype comes from a man aged 18 to 29 in good health. Some clones in this sample may be carry-over from other donors' samples. The CDR3 DNA reads as TGTGCCAGCAGCAATAGAGGGGGGCCCTACAATGAGCAGTTCTTC. Encoded protein: CASSNRGGPYNEQFF. The full variable domain, with the rest looked up from reference TRBV9 and TRBJ2-1, is DSGVTQTPKHLITATGQRVTLRCSPRSGDLSVYWYQQSLDQGLQFLIQYYNGEERAKGNILERFSAQQFPDLHSELNLSSLELGDSALYFCASSNRGGPYNEQFFGPGTRLTVL.